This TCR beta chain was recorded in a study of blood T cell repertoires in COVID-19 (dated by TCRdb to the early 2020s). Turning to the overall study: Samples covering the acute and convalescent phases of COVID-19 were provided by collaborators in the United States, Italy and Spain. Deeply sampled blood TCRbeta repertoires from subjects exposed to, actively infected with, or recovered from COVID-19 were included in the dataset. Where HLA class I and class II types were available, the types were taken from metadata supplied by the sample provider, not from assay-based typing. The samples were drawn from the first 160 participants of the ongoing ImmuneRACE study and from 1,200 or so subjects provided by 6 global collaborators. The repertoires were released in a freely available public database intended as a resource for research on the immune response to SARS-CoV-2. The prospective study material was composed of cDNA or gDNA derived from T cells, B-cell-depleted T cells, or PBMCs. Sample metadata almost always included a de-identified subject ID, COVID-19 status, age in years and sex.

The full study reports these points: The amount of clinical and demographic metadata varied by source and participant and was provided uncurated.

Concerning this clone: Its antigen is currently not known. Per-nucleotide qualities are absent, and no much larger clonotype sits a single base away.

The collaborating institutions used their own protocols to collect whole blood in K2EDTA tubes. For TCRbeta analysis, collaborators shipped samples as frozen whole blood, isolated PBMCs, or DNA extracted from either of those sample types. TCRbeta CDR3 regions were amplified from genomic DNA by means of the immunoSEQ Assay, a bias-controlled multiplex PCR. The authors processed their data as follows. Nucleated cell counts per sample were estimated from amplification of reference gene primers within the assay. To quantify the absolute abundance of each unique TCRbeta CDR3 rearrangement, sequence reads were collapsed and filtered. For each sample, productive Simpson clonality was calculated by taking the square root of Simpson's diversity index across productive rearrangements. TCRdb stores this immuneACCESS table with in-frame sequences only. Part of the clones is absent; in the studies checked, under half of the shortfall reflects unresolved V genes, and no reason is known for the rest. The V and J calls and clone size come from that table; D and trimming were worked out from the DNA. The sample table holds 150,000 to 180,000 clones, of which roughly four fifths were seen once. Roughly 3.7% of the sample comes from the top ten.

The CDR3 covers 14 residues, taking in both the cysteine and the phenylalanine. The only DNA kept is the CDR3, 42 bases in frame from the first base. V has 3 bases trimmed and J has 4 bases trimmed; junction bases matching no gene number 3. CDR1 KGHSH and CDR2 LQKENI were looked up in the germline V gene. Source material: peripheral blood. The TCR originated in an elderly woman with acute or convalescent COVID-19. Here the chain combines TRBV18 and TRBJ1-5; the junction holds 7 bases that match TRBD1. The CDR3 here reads CASSPGQTNQPQHF. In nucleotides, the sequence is TGTGCCAGCTCACCGGGACAGACAAATCAGCCCCAGCATTTT.